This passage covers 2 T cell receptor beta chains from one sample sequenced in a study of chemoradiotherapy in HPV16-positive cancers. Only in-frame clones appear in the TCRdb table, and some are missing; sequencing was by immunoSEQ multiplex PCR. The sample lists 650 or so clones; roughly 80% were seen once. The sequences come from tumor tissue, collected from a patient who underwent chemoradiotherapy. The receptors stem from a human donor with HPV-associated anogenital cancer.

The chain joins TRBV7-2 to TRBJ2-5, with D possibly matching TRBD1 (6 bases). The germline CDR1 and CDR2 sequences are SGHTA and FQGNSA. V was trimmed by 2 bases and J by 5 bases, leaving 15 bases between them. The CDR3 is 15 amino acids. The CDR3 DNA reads TGTGCCAGCAGCTTATGGTGGGGGCGAGGGGAGACCCAGTACTTC. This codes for CASSLWWGRGETQYF.

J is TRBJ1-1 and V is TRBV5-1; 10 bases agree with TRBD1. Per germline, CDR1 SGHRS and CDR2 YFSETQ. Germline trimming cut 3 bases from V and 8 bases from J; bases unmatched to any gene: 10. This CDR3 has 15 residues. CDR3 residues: CASSSPGTGVFEAFF. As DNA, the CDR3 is TGCGCCAGCAGCTCCCCCGGGACAGGGGTTTTCGAAGCTTTCTTT. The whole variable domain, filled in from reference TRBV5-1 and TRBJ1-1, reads KAGVTQTPRYLIKTRGQQVTLSCSPISGHRSVSWYQQTPGQGLQFLFEYFSETQRNKGNFPGRFSGRQFSNSRSEMNVSTLELGDSALYLCASSSPGTGVFEAFFGQGTRLTVV.